This T cell receptor beta chain was sequenced during a study of T cells after posttransplantation cyclophosphamide. This clone was counted at least ten times. Sequencing used immunoSEQ multiplex PCR; TCRdb keeps in-frame clones, though not all of them. Observed in the sample are some 40,000 clones, none of them singletons. V was cut by 4 bases and J by 4 bases, with 11 bases left in between. Germline V gene data show CDR1 as MGHRA and CDR2 as YSYEKL. This CDR3 has 15 residues. The source material was PBMCs. The V and J genes are TRBV4-1 and TRBJ2-6; D uncertain. The TCR originated in a man younger than 45 in good health and a related stem cell transplant donor. The CDR3 nucleotides read TGCGCCAGCAGCCCGGTATTCGGGGGGGCCAACGTCCTGACTTTC. Its translation is CASSPVFGGANVLTF.